This TCR beta chain comes out of a study of blood T cell repertoires in COVID-19. The overall study: The United States, Italy and Spain provided the acute and convalescent COVID-19 samples. In each case, the material was cDNA or gDNA derived from T cells, B-cell-depleted T cells, or PBMCs.

Authors' data handling: Reference gene primers were amplified, and this amplification served to estimate nucleated cell counts. Here immunoSEQ multiplex PCR was the method, and the copy in TCRdb shows in-frame clones only, minus some. V and J calls and clone size follow that table, whereas D and trimming were derived from the DNA. The sample lists some 300,000 clones; about 87% were seen once. Per the germline V gene, CDR1 is MNHEY and CDR2 is SVGAGI. The CDR3 sequence is 14 residues long. V lost 0 bases and J lost 8, with 13 bases in between. The material sequenced was peripheral blood. This rearrangement joins TRBV6-5 to TRBJ1-2; D is ambiguous. The TCR sequence derives from a woman in her 30s who had recovered from COVID-19. CDR3 residues: CASSYSTRPEGYTF. CDR3 nucleotides: TGTGCCAGCAGTTACTCGACCAGGCCTGAAGGCTACACCTTC.